This T cell receptor beta chain was recorded in a study of early T cells in non-severe SARS-CoV-2 infection. Individual cDNA molecules were tagged with unique molecular identifiers, the study reported. Using its own MiXCR run on the 5' RACE reads, TCRdb lists one record per CDR3 protein. The sample includes over 50,000 distinct CDR3 sequences, 8% to 10% of them seen just once. This clonotype was recorded many times. Germline V CDR1 and CDR2: DFQATT, SNEGSKA (reference sequence). V lost 3 bases and J lost 4, with 16 bases in between. The CDR3 consists of 15 residues. Sequencing was done on a sample of whole blood. The gene calls are TRBV20-1 and TRBJ1-3; D is possibly TRBD1 (5 bases). This TCR derives from an adult who was a healthcare worker with PCR-confirmed SARS-CoV-2 infection or an uninfected control (not recorded which). CDR3 in DNA: TGCAGTGCTAGGACCGGAACAGGAGTAGGAAACACCATATATTTT. This gives the protein CSARTGTGVGNTIYF.